This T cell receptor beta chain is from a study of blood T cell repertoires in COVID-19. Study-wide background: Whether acute or convalescent, the COVID-19 samples came from the United States, Italy and Spain. Sources were T cells, B-cell-depleted T cells, or PBMCs; the material itself was cDNA or gDNA.

The germline V gene has CDR1 LGHDT and CDR2 YNNKEL (reference sequence). V trimming: 3 bases; J trimming: 10 bases; junction bases outside the gene matches: 12. This CDR3 comprises 18 residues. Produced via immunoSEQ multiplex PCR; TCRdb's table is partial and in-frame only. The sample lists 140,000 to 150,000 clones, 85% to 90% occurring once. This receptor was identified in a man between 60 and 75 years old with active or convalescent COVID-19. Sequencing was done on a sample of peripheral blood. The chain combines TRBV3-1 (or the pseudogene TRBV3-2) with TRBJ2-1; 16 bases agree with TRBD2. CDR3 in amino acids: CASSHRPGTSGGAGEQFF. For the CDR3, the DNA is TGTGCCAGCAGCCATCGTCCCGGGACTAGCGGGGGGGCAGGAGAGCAGTTCTTC.